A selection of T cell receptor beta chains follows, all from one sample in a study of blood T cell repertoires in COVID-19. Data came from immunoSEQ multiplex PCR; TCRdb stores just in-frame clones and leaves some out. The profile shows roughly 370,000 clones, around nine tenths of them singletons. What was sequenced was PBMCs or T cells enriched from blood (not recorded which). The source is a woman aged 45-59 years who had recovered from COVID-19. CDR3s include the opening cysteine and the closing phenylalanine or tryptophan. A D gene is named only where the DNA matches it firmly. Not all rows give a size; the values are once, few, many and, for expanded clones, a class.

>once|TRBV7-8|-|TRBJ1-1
CASETRGGTEAFF
TGTGCCAGCGAGACGAGGGGAGGCACTGAAGCTTTCTTT
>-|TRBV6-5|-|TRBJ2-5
CASSYLETQYF
TGTGCCAGCAGTTATCTGGAGACCCAGTACTTC
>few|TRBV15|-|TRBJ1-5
CARRGVPFRQPQHF
TGTGCCAGGCGGGGGGTTCCTTTTCGTCAGCCCCAGCATTTT
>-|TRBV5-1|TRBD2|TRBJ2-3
CASSSTSGGATDTQYF
TGCGCCAGCAGCTCGACTAGCGGGGGGGCAACAGATACGCAGTATTTT
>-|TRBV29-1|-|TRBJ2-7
CSGAMGQGSYEQYF
TGCAGCGGCGCGATGGGGCAGGGTAGCTACGAGCAGTACTTC
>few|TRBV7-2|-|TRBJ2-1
CASSTTSMNEQFF
TGTGCCAGCAGCACGACTAGTATGAATGAGCAGTTCTTC
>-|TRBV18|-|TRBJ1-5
CASSTSTGTSNQPQHF
TGTGCCAGCTCAACAAGTACAGGGACGAGCAATCAGCCCCAGCATTTT
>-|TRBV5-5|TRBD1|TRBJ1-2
CASSHSNRDRSRYGYTF
TGTGCCAGCAGCCACTCGAACCGGGACAGGAGCCGTTATGGCTACACCTTC
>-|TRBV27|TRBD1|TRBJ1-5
CASRPGQGSQPQHF
TGTGCCAGCAGGCCCGGACAGGGTAGTCAGCCCCAGCATTTT
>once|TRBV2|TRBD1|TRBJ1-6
CASSDLGQGSSPLHF
TGTGCCAGCAGTGATCTTGGACAGGGGAGTTCACCCCTCCACTTT
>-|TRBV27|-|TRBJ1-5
CASSSRPIEGTGPQHF
TGTGCCAGCAGTTCCAGACCCATTGAGGGAACGGGGCCCCAGCATTTT
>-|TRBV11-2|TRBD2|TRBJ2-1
CASSLRVLADSVNNEQFF
TGTGCCAGCAGCTTACGGGTACTAGCGGACTCGGTAAACAATGAGCAGTTCTTC
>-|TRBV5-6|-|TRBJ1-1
CASSFVRSTEAFF
TGTGCCAGCAGCTTCGTCCGGAGCACTGAAGCTTTCTTT
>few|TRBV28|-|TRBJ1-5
CASSPVTPLGRVNSNQPQHF
TGTGCCAGCAGCCCCGTGACACCCCTAGGGAGGGTAAATAGCAATCAGCCCCAGCATTTT
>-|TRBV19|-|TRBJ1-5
CASSSRQGRGSNQPQHF
TGTGCCAGTAGTAGTCGGCAGGGGAGAGGCAGCAATCAGCCCCAGCATTTT
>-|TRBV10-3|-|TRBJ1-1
CAISESRIMNTEAFF
TGTGCCATCAGTGAGTCGCGGATAATGAACACTGAAGCTTTCTTT
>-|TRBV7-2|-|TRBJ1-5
CASSQDILNQPQHF
TGTGCCAGCAGCCAGGACATTCTCAATCAGCCCCAGCATTTT
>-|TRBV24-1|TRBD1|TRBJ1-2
CATSDPGQGDYGYTF
TGTGCCACCAGTGACCCAGGACAGGGGGACTATGGCTACACCTTC
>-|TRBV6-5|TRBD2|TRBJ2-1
CASSFGGSTYNEQFF
TGTGCCAGCAGTTTCGGGGGGTCGACCTACAATGAGCAGTTCTTC
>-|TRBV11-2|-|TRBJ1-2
CASSLTTAGHLNYGYTF
TGTGCCAGCAGCTTAACTACGGCGGGGCACCTCAACTATGGCTACACCTTC
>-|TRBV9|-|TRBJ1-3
CASNPSGGNTIYF
TGTGCCAGCAACCCTTCGGGGGGGAACACCATATATTTT
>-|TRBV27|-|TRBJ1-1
CASRPDTNTEAFF
TGTGCCAGCCGCCCGGACACGAACACTGAAGCTTTCTTT
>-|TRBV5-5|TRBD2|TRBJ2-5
CASSLTSGGPYETQYF
TGTGCCAGCAGCTTGACTAGCGGGGGGCCCTACGAGACCCAGTACTTC
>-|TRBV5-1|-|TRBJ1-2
CASSLELVGAYGYTF
TGCGCCAGCAGCTTGGAGTTGGTAGGGGCCTATGGCTACACCTTC
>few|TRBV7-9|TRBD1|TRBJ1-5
CASSRGTGGKQPQHF
TGTGCCAGCAGCAGGGGGACAGGGGGGAAGCAGCCCCAGCATTTT
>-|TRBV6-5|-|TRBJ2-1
CASSTEHSYNEQFF
TGTGCCAGCTCGACAGAACACTCCTACAATGAGCAGTTCTTC
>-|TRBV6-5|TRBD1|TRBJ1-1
CASSYSGQGAAFF
TGTGCCAGCAGTTATTCGGGACAGGGAGCAGCTTTCTTT
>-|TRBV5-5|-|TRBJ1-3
CASSYDIGINTIYF
TGTGCCAGCAGCTACGACATAGGAATCAACACCATATATTTT
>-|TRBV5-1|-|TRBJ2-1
CASSLEASGNEQFF
TGCGCCAGCAGCTTGGAGGCCAGCGGCAATGAGCAGTTCTTC
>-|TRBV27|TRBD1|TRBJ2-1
CASSLLSPQGWDRAYNEQFF
TGTGCCAGCAGTTTACTAAGCCCACAAGGCTGGGACAGGGCCTACAATGAGCAGTTCTTC
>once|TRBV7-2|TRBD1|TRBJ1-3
CASSRDSSSGNTIYF
TGTGCCAGCAGTCGGGACAGCTCCTCTGGAAACACCATATATTTT
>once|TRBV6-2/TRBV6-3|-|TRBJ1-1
CASSPPVGRTEAFF
TGTGCCAGCAGCCCTCCCGTGGGGAGGACTGAAGCTTTCTTT
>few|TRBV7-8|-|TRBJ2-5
CASSYGGPETQYF
TGTGCCAGCAGCTACGGGGGTCCGGAGACCCAGTACTTC
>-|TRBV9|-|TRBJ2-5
CASSVDGGAETQYF
TGTGCCAGCAGCGTAGACGGGGGAGCGGAGACCCAGTACTTC
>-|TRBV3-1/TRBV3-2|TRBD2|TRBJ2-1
CASSLQAGSYNEQFF
TGTGCCAGCAGCCTGCAAGCGGGGTCCTACAATGAGCAGTTCTTC
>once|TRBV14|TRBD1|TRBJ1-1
CASSQEGQGNTEAFF
TGTGCCAGCAGCCAAGAGGGACAGGGGAACACTGAAGCTTTCTTT
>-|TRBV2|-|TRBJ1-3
CASSEGTRSGNTIYF
TGTGCCAGCAGTGAAGGGACACGCTCTGGAAACACCATATATTTT
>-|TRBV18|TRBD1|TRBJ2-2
CASSPMGQTNTGELFF
TGTGCCAGCTCACCGATGGGACAGACGAACACCGGGGAGCTGTTTTTT
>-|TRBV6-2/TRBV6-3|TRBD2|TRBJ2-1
CASSYHPGGPDNEQFF
TGTGCCAGCAGTTACCACCCGGGGGGACCCGACAATGAGCAGTTCTTC
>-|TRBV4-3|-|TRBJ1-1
CASSQQGPMNTEAFF
TGCGCCAGCAGCCAACAGGGCCCCATGAACACTGAAGCTTTCTTT
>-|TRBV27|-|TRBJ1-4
CASRRGTNEKLFF
TGTGCCAGCAGGAGGGGGACTAATGAAAAACTGTTTTTT
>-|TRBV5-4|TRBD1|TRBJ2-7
CASSFGSRGLHSYEQYF
TGTGCCAGCAGCTTTGGGTCCAGGGGGCTGCATTCCTACGAGCAGTACTTC
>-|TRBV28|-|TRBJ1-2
CASSFPVPQSGGYTF
TGTGCCAGCAGTTTTCCGGTTCCTCAATCGGGAGGCTACACCTTC
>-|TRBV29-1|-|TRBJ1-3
CSVAHPEAGNTIYF
TGCAGCGTAGCACACCCCGAGGCTGGAAACACCATATATTTT
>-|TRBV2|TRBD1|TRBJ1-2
CASSRQGLSGGYTF
TGTGCCAGCAGCCGACAGGGGTTATCAGGTGGCTACACCTTC
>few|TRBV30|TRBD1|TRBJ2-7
CAWNNRGPSYEQYF
TGTGCCTGGAATAACAGGGGGCCCTCCTACGAGCAGTACTTC
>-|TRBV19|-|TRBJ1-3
CASSMGAHSGNTIYF
TGTGCCAGTAGTATGGGCGCTCACTCTGGAAACACCATATATTTT
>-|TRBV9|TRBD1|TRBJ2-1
CASSVGGTGVMHEQFF
TGTGCCAGCAGCGTAGGGGGGACAGGGGTTATGCATGAGCAGTTCTTC
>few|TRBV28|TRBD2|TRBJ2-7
CASSSPTPGGAEQYF
TGTGCCAGCAGTTCCCCCACCCCGGGGGGAGCCGAGCAGTACTTC
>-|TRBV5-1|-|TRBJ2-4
CASSPPDRTKNIQYF
TGCGCCAGCAGCCCCCCCGACAGAACCAAAAACATTCAGTACTTC
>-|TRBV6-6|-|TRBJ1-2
CASSSDRVYGYTF
TGTGCCAGCAGTTCCGACAGAGTCTATGGCTACACCTTC
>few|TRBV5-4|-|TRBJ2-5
CASSLGFGGVGETQYF
TGTGCCAGCAGCTTGGGTTTTGGCGGGGTGGGCGAGACCCAGTACTTC